The present T cell receptor beta chain was sequenced within a study of T cells in Graves' hyperthyroidism and ophthalmopathy. Looking at the study overall: Blood was drawn when the patient was first diagnosed and still untreated.

Findings and limits, study-wide: Most thyroid clonotypes expanded above 0.001 appeared in blood too. Progression to ophthalmopathy was predicted a median of about 6.6 months early.

The germline gives CDR1 LGHDT, CDR2 YNNKEL (reference sequence). V was pared by 3 bases and J by 5 bases, with 13 bases between. This CDR3 is built from 14 residues. Each ophthalmopathy patient scored at least 3 on the Clinical Activity Score and at least 4 on NOSPECS grade, with duration under 3 months. This clonotype turned up a few times. Its antigen remains unknown. From RNA transcripts, TCR beta CDR3 regions were amplified. First-round RT-PCR targeting the TCR CDR3 was performed with the HTBI primer set. TCRdb reanalysed the multiplex PCR reads using MiXCR and keeps one entry per CDR3 protein. The sample holds a few hundred thousand distinct CDR3 sequences, roughly 13% seen once.

This TCR was recovered from a woman in her thirties or forties with Graves' ophthalmopathy. The chain is built from TRBV3-1 and TRBJ2-5; possibly TRBD1 or TRBD2 for D (7 bases each). Sample: blood. CDR3 region: CASSHRGGRETQYF. DNA for the CDR3: TGTGCCAGCAGCCACAGGGGGGGCAGGGAGACCCAGTACTTC.